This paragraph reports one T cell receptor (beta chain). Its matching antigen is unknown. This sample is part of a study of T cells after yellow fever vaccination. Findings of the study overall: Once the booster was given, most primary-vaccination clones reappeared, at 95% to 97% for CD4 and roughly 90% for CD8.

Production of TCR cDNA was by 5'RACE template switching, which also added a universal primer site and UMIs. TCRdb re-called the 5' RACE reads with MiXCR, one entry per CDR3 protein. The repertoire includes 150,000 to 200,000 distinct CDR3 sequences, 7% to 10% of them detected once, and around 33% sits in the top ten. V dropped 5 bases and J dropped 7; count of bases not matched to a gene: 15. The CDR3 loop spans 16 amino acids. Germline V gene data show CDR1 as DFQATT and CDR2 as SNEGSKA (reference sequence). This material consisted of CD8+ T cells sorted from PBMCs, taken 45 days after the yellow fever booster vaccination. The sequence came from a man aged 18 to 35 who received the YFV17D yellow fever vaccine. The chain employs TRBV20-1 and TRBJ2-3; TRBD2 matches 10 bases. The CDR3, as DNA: TGCAGTGCTTGGCTAGCGGGGGCGGGGGATAGGAATACGCAGTATTTT. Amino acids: CSAWLAGAGDRNTQYF.